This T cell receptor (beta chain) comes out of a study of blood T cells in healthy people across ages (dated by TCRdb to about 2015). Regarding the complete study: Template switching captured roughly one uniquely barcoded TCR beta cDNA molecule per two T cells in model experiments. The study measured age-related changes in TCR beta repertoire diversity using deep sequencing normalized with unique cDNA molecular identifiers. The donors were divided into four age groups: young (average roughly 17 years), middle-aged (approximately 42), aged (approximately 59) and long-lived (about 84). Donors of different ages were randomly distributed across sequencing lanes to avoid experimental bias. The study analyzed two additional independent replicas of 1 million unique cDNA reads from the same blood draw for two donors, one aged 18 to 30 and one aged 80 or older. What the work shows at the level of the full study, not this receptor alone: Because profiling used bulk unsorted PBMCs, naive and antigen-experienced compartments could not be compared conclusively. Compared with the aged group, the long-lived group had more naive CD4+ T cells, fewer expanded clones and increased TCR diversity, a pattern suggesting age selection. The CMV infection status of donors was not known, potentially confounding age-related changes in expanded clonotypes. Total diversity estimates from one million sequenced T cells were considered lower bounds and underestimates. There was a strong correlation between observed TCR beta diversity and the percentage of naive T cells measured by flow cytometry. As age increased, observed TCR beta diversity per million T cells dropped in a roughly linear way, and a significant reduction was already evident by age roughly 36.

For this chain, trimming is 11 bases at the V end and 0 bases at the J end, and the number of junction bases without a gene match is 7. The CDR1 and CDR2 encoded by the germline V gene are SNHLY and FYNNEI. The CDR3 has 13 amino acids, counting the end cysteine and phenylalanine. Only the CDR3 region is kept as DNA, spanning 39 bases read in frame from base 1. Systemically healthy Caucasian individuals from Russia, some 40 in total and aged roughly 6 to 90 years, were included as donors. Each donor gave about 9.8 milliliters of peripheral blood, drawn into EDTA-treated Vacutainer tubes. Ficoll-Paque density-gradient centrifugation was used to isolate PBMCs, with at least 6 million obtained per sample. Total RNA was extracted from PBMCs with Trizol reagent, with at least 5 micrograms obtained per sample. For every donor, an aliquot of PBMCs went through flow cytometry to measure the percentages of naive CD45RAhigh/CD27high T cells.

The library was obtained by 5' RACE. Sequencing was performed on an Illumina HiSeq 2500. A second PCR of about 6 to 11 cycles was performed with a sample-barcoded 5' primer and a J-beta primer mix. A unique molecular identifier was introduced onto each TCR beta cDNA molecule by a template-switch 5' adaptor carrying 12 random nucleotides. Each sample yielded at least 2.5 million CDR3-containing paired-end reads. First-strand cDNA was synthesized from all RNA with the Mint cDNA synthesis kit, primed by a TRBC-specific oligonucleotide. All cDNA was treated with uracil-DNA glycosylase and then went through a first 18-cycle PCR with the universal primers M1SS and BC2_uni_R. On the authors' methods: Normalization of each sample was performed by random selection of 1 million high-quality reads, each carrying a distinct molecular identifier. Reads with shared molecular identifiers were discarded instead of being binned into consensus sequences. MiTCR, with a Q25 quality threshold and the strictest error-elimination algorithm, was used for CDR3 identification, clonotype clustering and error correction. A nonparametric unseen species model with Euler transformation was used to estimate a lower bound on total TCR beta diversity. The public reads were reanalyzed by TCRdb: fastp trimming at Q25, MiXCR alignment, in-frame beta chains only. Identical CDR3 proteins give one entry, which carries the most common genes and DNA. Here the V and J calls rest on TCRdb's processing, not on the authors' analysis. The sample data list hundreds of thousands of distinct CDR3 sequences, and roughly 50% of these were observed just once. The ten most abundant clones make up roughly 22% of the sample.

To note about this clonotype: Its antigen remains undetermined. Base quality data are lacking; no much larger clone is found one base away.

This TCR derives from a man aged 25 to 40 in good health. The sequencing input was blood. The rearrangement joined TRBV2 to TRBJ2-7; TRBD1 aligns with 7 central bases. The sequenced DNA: TGTGCCGGAAGGGGGCCCAACTCCTACGAGCAGTACTTC. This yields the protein CAGRGPNSYEQYF.